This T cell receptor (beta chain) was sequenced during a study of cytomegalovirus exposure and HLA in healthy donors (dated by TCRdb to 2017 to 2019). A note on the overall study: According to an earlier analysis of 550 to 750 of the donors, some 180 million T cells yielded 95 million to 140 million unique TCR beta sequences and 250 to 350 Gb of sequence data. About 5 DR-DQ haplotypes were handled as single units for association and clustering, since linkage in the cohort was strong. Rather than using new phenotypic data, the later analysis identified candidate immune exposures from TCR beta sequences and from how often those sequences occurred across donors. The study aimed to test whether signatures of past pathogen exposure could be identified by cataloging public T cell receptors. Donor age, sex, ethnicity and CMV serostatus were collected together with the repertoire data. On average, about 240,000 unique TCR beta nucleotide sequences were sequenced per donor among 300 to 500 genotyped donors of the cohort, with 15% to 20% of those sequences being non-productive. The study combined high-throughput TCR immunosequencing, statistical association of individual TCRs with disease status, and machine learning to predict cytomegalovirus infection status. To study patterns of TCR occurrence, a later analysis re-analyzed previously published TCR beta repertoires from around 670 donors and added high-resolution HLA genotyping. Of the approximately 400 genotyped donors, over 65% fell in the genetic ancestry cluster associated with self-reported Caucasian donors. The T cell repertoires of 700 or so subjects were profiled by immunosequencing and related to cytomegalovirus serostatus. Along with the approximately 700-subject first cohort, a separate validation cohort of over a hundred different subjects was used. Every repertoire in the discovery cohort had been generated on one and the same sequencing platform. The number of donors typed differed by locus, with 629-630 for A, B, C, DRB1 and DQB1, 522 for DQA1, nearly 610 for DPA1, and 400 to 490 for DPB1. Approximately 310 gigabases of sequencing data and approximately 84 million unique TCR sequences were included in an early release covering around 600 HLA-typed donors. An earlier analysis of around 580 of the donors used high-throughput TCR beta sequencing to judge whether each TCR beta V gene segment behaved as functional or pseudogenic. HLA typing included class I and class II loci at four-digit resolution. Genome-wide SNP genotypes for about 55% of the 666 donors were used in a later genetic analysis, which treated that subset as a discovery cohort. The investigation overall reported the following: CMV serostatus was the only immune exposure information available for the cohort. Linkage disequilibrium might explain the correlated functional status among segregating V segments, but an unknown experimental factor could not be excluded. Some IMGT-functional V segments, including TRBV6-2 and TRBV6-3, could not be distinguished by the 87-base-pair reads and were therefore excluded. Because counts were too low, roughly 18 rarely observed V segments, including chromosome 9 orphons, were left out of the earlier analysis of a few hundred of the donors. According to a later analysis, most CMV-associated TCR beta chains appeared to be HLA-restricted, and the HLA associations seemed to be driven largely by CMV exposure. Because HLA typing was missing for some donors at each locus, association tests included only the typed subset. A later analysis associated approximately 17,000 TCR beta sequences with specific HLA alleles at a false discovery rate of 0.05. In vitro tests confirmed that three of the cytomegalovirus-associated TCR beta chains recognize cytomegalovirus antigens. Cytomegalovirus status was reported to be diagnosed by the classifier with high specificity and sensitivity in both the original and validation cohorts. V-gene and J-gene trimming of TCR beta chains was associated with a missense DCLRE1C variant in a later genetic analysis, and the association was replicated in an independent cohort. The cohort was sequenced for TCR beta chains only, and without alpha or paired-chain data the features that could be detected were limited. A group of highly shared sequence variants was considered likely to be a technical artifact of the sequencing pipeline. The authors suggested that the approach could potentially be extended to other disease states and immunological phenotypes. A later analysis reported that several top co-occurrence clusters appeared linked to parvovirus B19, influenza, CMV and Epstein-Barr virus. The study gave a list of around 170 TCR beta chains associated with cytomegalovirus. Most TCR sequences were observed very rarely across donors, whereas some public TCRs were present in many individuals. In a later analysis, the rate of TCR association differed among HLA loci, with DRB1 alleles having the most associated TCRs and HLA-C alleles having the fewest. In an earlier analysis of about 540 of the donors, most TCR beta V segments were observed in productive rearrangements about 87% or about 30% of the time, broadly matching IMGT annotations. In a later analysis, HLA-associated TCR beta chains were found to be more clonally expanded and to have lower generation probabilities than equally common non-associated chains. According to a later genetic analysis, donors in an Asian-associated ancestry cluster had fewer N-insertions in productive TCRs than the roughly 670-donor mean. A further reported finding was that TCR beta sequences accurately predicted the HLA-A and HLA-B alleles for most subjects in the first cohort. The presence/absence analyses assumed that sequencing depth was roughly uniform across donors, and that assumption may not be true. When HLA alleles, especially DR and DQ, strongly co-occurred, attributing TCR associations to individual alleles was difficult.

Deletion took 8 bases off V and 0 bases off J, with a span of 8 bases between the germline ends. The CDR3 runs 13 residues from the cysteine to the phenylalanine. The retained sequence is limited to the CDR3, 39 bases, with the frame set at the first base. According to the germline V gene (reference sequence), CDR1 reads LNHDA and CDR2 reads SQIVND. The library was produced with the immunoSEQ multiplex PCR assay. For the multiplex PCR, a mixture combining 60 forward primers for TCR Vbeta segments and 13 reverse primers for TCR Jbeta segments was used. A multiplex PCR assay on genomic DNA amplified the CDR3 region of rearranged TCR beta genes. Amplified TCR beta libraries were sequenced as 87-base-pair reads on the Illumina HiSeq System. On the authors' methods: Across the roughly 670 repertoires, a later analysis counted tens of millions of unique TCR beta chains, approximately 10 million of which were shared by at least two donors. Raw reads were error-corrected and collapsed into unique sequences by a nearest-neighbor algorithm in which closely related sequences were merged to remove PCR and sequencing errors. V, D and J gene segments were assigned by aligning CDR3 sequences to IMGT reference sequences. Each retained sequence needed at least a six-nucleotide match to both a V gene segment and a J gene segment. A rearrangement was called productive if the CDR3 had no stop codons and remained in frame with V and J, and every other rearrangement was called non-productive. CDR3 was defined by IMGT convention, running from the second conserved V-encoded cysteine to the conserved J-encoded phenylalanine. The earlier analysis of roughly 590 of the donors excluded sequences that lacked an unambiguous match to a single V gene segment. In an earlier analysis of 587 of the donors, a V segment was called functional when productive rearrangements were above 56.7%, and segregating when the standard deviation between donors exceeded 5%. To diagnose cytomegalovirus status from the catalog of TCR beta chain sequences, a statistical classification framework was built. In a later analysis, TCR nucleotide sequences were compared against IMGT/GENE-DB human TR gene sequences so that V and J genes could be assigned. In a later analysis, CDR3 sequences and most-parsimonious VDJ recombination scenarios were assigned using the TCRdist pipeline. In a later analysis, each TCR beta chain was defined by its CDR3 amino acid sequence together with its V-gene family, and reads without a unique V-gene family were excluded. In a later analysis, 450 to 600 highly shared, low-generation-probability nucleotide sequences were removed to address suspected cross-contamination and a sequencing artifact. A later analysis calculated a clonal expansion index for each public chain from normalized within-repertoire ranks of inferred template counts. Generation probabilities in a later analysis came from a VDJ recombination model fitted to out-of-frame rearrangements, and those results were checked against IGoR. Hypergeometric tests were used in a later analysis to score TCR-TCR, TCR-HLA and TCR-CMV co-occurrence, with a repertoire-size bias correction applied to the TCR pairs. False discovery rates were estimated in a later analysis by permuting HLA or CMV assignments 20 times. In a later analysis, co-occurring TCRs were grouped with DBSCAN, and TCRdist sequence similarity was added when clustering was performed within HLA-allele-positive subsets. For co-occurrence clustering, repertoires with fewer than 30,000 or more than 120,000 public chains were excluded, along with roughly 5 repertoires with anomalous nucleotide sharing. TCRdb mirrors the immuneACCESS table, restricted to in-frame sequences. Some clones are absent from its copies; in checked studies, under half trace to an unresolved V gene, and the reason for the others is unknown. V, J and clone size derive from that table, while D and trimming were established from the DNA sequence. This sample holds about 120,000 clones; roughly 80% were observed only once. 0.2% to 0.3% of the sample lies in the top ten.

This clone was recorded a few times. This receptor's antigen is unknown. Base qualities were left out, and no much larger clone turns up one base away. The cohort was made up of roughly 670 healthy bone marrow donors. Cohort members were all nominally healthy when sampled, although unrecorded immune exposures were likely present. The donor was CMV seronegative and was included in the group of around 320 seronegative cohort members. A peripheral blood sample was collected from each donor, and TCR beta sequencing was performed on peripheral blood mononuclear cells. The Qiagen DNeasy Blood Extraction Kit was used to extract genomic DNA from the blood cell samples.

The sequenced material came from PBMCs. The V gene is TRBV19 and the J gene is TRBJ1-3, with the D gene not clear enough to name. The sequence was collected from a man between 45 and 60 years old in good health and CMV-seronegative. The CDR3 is CASQELSGNTIYF. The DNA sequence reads TGTGCCAGTCAGGAACTCTCTGGAAACACCATATATTTT.